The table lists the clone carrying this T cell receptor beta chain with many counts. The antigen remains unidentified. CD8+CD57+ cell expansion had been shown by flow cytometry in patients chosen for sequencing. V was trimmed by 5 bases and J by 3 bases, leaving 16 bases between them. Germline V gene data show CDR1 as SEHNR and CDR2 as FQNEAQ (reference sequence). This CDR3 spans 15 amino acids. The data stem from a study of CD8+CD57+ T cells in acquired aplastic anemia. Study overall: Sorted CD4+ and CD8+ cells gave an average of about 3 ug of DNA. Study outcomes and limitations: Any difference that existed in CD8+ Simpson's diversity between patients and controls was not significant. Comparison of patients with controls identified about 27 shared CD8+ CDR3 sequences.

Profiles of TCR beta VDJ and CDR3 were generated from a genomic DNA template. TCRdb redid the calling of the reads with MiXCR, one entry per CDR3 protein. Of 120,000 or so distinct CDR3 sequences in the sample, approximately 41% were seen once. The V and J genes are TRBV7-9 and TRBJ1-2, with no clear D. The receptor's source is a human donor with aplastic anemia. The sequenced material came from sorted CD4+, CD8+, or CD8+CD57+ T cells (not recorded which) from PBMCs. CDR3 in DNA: TGTGCCAGCAGCCTCCGGCGGGAAGCTGACTATGGCTACACCTTC. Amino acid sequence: CASSLRREADYGYTF. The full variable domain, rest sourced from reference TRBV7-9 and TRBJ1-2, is DTGVSQNPRHKITKRGQNVTFRCDPISEHNRLYWYRQTLGQGPEFLTYFQNEAQLEKSRLLSDRFSAERPKGSFSTLEIQRTEQGDSAMYLCASSLRREADYGYTFGSGTRLTVV.